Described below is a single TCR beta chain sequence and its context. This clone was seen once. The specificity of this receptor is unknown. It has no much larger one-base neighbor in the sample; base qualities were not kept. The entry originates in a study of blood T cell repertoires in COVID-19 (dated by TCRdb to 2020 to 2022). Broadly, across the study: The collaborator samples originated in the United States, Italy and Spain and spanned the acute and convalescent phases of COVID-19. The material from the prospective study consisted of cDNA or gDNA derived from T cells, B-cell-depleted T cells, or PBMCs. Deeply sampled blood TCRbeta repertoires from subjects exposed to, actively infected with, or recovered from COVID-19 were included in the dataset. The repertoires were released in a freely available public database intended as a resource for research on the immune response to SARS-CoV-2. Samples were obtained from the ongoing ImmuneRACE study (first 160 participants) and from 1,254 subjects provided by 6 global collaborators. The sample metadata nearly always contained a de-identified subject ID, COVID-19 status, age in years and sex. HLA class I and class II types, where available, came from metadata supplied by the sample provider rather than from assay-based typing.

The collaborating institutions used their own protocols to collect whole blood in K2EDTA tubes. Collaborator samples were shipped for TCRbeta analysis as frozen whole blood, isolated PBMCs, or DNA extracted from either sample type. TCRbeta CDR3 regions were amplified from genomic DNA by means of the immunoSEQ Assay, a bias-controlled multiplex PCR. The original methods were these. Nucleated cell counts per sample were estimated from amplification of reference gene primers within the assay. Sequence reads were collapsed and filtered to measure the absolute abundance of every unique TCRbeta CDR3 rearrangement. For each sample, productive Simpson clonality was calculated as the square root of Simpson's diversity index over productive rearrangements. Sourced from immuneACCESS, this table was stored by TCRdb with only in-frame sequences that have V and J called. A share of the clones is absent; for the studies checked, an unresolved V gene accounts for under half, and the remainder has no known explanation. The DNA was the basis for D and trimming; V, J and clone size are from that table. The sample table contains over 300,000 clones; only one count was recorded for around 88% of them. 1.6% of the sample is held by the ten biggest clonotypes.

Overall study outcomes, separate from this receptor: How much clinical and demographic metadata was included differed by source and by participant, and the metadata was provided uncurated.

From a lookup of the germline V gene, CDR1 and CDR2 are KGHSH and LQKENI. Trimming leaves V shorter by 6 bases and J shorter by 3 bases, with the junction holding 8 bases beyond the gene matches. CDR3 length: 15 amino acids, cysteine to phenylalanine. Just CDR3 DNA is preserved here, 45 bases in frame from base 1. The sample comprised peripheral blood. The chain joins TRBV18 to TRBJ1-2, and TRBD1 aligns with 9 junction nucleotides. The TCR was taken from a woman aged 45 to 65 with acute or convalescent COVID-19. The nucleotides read TGTGCCAGCTCGCAACTGACAGGGGGGGACTATGGCTACACCTTC. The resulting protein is CASSQLTGGDYGYTF.